The entry below gives a single T cell receptor beta chain sequence along with its context. Its antigen remains unknown. This entry belongs to a study of T cells in localized non-small cell lung cancer. Study findings and constraints: There were a median roughly 61 of the top 100 tumor clones appearing in adjacent lung. Uninvolved neighboring lung showed the greatest T cell clonality, exceeding tumor.

Repertoires were generated with immunoSEQ multiplex PCR, while TCRdb's copy carries only in-frame clones and drops some. The data hold about 5,400 clones, with around 85% observed a single time. The V gene's germline CDR1 is SGHRS and CDR2 YFSETQ. CDR3 length equals 15 residues. V gave up 4 bases and J gave up 0 bases, with 13 bases separating them. This chain links TRBV5-1 with TRBJ1-1; the D is unclear. This material consisted of PBMCs, taken before any cancer treatment. The receptor was derived from a woman aged 35 to 70 with stage II lung adenocarcinoma. The CDR3 sequence: CASSKRTEMNTEAFF. In nucleotides, the CDR3 is TGCGCCAGCAGCAAAAGGACCGAGATGAACACTGAAGCTTTCTTT.